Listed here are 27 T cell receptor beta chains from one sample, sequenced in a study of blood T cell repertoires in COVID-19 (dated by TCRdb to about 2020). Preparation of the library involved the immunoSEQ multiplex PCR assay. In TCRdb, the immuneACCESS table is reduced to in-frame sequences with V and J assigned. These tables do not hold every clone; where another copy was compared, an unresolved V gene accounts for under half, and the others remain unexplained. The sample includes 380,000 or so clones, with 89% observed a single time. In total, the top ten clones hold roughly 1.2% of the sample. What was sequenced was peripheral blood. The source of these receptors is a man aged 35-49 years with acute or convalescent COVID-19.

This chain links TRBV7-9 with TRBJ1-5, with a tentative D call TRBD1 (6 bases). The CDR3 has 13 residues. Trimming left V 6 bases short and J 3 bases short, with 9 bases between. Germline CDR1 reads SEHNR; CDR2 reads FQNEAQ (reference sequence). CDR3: CASSRTVNQPQHF. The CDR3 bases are TGTGCCAGCAGTCGGACAGTCAATCAGCCCCAGCATTTT. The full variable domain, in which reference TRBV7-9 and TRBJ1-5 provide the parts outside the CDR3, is DTGVSQNPRHKITKRGQNVTFRCDPISEHNRLYWYRQTLGQGPEFLTYFQNEAQLEKSRLLSDRFSAERPKGSFSTLEIQRTEQGDSAMYLCASSRTVNQPQHFGDGTRLSIL.

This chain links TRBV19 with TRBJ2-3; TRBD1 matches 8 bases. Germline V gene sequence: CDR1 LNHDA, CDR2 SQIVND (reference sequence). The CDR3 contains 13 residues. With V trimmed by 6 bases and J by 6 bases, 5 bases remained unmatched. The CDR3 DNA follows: TGTGCCAGTAGGACAGGGGTCGGTGATACGCAGTATTTT. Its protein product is CASRTGVGDTQYF.

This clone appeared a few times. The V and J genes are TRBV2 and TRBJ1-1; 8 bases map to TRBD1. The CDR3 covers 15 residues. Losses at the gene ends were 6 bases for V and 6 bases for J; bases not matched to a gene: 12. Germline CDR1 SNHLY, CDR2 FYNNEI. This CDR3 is CASRAGTGSIAEAFF. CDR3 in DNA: TGTGCCAGCAGGGCCGGGACAGGAAGCATCGCTGAAGCTTTCTTT.

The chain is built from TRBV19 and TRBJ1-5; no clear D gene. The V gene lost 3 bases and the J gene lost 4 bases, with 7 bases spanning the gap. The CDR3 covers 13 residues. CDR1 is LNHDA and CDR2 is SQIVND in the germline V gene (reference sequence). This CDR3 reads CASSIDLNQPQHF. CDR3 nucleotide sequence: TGTGCCAGTAGTATTGACTTAAATCAGCCCCAGCATTTT.

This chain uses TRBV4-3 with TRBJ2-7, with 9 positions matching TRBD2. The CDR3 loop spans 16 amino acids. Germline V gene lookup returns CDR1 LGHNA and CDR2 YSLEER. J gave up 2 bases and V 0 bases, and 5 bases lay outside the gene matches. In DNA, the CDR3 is TGCGCCAGCAGCCAAGAATCCCAGCGGGGGGCCTACGAGCAGTACTTC. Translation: CASSQESQRGAYEQYF.

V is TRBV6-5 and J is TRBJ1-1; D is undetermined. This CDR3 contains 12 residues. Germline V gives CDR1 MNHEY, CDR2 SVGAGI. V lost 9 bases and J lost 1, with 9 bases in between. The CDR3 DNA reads TGTGCCAGTATGAGAGGGAACACTGAAGCTTTCTTT. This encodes CASMRGNTEAFF.

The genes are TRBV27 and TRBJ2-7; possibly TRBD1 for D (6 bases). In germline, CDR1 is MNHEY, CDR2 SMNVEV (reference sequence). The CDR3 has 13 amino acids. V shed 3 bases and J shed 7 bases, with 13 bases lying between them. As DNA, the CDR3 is TGTGCCAGCAGTTTCAGGGTTCAGGGGGAGCAGTACTTC. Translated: CASSFRVQGEQYF.

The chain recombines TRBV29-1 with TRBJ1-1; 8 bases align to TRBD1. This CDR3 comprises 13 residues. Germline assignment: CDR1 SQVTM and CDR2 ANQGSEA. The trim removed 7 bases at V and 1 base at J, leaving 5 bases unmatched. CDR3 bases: TGCAGCGCATCAGGGGGCGAGAACACTGAAGCTTTCTTT. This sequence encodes CSASGGENTEAFF.

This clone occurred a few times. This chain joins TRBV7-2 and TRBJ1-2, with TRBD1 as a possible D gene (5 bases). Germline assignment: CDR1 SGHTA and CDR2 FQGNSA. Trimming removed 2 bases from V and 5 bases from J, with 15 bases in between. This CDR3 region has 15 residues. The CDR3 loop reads CASSLSIGRDYGYTF. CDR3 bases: TGTGCCAGCAGCTTAAGTATAGGCAGGGATTATGGCTACACCTTC. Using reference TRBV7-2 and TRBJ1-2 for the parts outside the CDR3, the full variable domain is GAGVSQSPSNKVTEKGKDVELRCDPISGHTALYWYRQSLGQGLEFLIYFQGNSAPDKSGLPSDRFSAERTGGSVSTLTIQRTQQEDSAVYLCASSLSIGRDYGYTFGSGTRLTVV.

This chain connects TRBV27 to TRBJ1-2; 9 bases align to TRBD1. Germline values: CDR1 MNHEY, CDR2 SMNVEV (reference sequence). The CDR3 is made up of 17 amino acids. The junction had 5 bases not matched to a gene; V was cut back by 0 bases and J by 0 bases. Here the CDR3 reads CASSLSYNRGPNYGYTF. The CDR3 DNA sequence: TGTGCCAGCAGTTTATCCTATAACAGGGGGCCTAACTATGGCTACACCTTC.

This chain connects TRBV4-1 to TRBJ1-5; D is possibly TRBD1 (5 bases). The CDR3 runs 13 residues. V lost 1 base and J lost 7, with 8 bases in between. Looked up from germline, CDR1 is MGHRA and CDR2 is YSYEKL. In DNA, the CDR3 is TGCGCCAGCAGCCAAGGTTGGGGCCAGCCCCAGCATTTT. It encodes CASSQGWGQPQHF.

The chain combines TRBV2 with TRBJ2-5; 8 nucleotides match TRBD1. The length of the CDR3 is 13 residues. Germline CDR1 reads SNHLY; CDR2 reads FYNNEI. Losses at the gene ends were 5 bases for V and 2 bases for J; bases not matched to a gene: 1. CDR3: CASSRTGQETQYF. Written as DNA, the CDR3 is TGTGCCAGCAGTCGGACAGGGCAAGAGACCCAGTACTTC. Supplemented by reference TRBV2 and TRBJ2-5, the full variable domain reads EPEVTQTPSHQVTQMGQEVILRCVPISNHLYFYWYRQILGQKVEFLVSFYNNEISEKSEIFDDQFSVERPDGSNFTLKIRSTKLEDSAMYFCASSRTGQETQYFGPGTRLLVL.

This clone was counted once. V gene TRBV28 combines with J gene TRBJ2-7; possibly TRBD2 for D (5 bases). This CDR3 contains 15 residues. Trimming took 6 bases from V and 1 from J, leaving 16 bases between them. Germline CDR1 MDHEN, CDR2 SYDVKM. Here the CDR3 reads CASSPRFEGSYEQYF. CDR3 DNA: TGTGCCAGCAGCCCCCGTTTTGAGGGTTCCTACGAGCAGTACTTC. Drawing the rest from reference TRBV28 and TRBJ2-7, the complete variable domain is DVKVTQSSRYLVKRTGEKVFLECVQDMDHENMFWYRQDPGLGLRLIYFSYDVKMKEKGDIPEGYSVSREKKERFSLILESASTNQTSMYLCASSPRFEGSYEQYFGPGTRLTVT.

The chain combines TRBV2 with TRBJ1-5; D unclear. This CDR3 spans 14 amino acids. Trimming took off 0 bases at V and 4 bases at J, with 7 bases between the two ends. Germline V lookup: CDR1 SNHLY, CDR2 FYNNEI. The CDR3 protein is CASSEARANQPQHF. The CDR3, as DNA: TGTGCCAGCAGTGAAGCGCGTGCAAATCAGCCCCAGCATTTT.

The CDR3 loop reads CATSDGSGGDHTGELFF. The CDR3 region has the DNA TGTGCCACCAGTGATGGGAGCGGGGGGGACCACACCGGGGAGCTGTTTTTT. V is TRBV24-1 and J is TRBJ2-2; 10 nucleotides agree with TRBD2. From germline, CDR1 is KGHDR and CDR2 SFDVKD. The CDR3 sequence is 17 residues long. J gave up 3 bases and V 3 bases, and 6 bases lay outside the gene matches.

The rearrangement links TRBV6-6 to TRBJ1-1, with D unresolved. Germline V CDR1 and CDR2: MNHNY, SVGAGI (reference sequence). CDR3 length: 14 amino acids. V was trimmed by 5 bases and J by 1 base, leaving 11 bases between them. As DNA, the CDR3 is TGTGCCAGCAGTAAAACAATGCCGAACACTGAAGCTTTCTTT. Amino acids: CASSKTMPNTEAFF.

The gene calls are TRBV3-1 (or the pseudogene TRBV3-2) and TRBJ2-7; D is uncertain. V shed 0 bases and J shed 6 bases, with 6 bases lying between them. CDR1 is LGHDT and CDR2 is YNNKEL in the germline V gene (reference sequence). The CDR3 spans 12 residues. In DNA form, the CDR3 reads TGTGCCAGCAGCCAAGATGGCGGCGAGCAGTACTTC. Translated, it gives CASSQDGGEQYF.

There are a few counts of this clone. This CDR3 is CASRGTGVAGELFF. The CDR3 DNA sequence: TGTGCCAGCAGAGGGACAGGGGTCGCCGGGGAGCTGTTTTTT. The rearrangement links TRBV6-5 to TRBJ2-2; 10 bases map to TRBD1. V was pared by 6 bases and J by 6 bases, with 4 bases of the junction left unmatched. This CDR3 comprises 14 residues. Per germline, CDR1 MNHEY and CDR2 SVGAGI.

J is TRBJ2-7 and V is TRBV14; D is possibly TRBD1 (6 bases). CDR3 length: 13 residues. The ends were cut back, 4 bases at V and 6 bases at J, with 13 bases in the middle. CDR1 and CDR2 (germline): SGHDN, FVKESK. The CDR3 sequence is CASSLGRGSEQYF. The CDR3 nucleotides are TGTGCCAGCAGCCTTGGCAGGGGATCCGAGCAGTACTTC. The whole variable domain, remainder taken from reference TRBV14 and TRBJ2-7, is EAGVTQFPSHSVIEKGQTVTLRCDPISGHDNLYWYRRVMGKEIKFLLHFVKESKQDESGMPNNRFLAERTGGTYSTLKVQPAELEDSGVYFCASSLGRGSEQYFGPGTRLTVT.

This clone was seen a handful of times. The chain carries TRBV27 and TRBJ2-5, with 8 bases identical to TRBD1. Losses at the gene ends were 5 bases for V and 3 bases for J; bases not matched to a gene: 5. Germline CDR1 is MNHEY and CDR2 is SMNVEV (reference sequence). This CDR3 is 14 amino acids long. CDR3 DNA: TGTGCCAGCAGTCCCGGACAGGGCAAAGAGACCCAGTACTTC. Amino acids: CASSPGQGKETQYF.

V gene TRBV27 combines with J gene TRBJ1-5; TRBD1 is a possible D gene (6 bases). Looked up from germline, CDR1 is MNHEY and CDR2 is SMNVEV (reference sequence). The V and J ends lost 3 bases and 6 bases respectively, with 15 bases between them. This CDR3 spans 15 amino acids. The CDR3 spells CASSFRTGTGQPQHF. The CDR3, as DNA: TGTGCCAGCAGTTTCCGCACAGGGACGGGTCAGCCCCAGCATTTT.

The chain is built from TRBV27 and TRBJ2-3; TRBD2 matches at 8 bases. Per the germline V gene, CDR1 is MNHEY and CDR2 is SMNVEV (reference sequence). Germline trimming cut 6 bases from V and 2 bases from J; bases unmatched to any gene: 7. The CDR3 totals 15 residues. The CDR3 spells CASSPPGGPTDTQYF. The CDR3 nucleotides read TGTGCCAGCAGCCCCCCGGGGGGGCCCACAGATACGCAGTATTTT.

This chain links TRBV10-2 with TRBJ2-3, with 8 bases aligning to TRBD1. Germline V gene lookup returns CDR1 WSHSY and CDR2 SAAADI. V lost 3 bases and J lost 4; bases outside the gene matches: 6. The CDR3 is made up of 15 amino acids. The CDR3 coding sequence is TGCGCCAGCAGTGATTGGGGACAGGTGCCAGATACGCAGTATTTT. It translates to CASSDWGQVPDTQYF.

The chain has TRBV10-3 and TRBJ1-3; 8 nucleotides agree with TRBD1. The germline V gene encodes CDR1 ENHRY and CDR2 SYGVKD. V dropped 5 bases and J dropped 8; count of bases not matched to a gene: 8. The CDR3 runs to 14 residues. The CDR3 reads CAISPSGGADTIYF. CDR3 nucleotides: TGTGCCATCAGTCCTTCAGGGGGCGCAGACACCATATATTTT.

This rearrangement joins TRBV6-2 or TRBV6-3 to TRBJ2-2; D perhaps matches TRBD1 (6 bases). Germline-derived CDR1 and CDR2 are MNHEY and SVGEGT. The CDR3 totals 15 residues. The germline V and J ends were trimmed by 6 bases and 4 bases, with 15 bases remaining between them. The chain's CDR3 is CASSPQMGATGELFF. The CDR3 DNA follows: TGTGCCAGCAGCCCACAAATGGGGGCCACCGGGGAGCTGTTTTTT.

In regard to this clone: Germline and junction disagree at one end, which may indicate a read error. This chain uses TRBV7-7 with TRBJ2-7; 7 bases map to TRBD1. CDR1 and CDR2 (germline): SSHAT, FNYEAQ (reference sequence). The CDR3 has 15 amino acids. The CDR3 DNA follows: TGTGCTAGCAGCCCCGGACAGGCATGGGGGATCGAGCAGTACTTC. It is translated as CASSPGQAWGIEQYF.

The CDR3, as DNA: TGTGCCAGCAGTGAAGACAGGGGTCGCCTTTTTGGCTACACCTTC. It yields the protein CASSEDRGRLFGYTF. The chain uses TRBV2 and TRBJ1-2, with 7 bases fitting TRBD1. The trim removed 1 base at V and 7 bases at J, leaving 9 bases unmatched. CDR3 size: 15 residues. Germline lookup yields CDR1 SNHLY and CDR2 FYNNEI.